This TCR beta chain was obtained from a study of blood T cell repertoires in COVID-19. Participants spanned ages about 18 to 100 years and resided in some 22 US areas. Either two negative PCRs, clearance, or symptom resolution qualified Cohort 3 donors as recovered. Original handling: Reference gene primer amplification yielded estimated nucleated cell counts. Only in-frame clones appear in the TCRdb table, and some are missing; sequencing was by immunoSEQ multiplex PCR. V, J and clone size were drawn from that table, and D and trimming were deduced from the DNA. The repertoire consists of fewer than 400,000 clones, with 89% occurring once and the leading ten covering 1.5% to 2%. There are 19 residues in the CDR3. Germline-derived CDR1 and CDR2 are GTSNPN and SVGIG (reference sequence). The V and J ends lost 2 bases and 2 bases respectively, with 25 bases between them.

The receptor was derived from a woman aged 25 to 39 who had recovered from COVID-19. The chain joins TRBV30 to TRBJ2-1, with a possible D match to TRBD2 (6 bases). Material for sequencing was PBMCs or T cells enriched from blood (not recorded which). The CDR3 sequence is CAWSPFRFGSDRTYNEQFF. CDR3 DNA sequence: TGTGCCTGGAGTCCGTTTCGGTTCGGGAGCGATAGGACCTACAATGAGCAGTTCTTC.